A selection of T cell receptor beta chains follows, all from one sample in a study of cytomegalovirus exposure and HLA in healthy donors. Some clones are missing from TCRdb's copy, which holds only in-frame ones; the method was immunoSEQ multiplex PCR. Among around 100,000 clones, 74% were seen once, and the ten largest hold about 2.8%. The sequencing sample was made of PBMCs. These receptors all stem from a man over 45 in good health and CMV-seropositive. CDR3s include the opening cysteine and the closing phenylalanine or tryptophan. The D gene is left open where the match is weak. Clone size appears in some rows only: once, few, many, or a class for an expanded clone.

v_call,clone_size,j_call,d_call,cdr3_nt,cdr3_aa
TRBV10-3,-,TRBJ1-1,-,TGTGCCATCAGTGAGGGGACATTTCGAGGTCACACTGAAGCTTTCTTT,CAISEGTFRGHTEAFF
TRBV6-1,once,TRBJ2-2,-,TGTGCCAGCAGTGAACAGTACAGGGCGGACGGGGAGCTGTTTTTT,CASSEQYRADGELFF
TRBV21-1,-,TRBJ2-2,-,TGTGCCAGCACCCTGGACAAGGAGGGAGGGGAGCTGTTTTTT,CASTLDKEGGELFF
TRBV5-8,-,TRBJ1-1,-,TGTGCCAGCAGCTTGCAGGGAAGCACTGAAGCTTTCTTT,CASSLQGSTEAFF
TRBV6-6,-,TRBJ1-4,TRBD1,TGTGCCAGCGGGACCGGGACAGGGAACGAAAAACTGTTTTTT,CASGTGTGNEKLFF
TRBV9,-,TRBJ2-1,TRBD2,TGTGCCAGCAGCGAGAGACTAGCGGTCAATGAGCAGTTCTTC,CASSERLAVNEQFF
TRBV5-4,-,TRBJ2-2,TRBD2,TGTGCCAGCAGTAAGGGACTAGCGGGAGGGGAATCCGGGGAGCTGTTTTTT,CASSKGLAGGESGELFF
TRBV10-3,-,TRBJ1-2,TRBD1,TGTGCCATCAGTGAAGGACAGGGGGATGGCTACACCTTC,CAISEGQGDGYTF
TRBV5-1,few,TRBJ1-2,-,TGCGCCAGCAGGTGGACAGCCTCTTCTAACTATGGCTACACCTTC,CASRWTASSNYGYTF
TRBV7-9,-,TRBJ1-4,-,TGTGCCAGCAGCGCCCGAGAGGGGGAAAATGAAAAACTGTTTTTT,CASSAREGENEKLFF
TRBV11-2,-,TRBJ1-3,TRBD1,TGTGCCAGCAGCGCGTACAAAACAGGGGAGCGCGGAAACACCATATATTTT,CASSAYKTGERGNTIYF
TRBV5-5,few,TRBJ1-2,-,TGTGCCAGCAGCTCACGGACTTTATCTTATGGCTACACCTTC,CASSSRTLSYGYTF
TRBV18,-,TRBJ1-2,TRBD1,TGTGCCAGCTCACCTGGACAGGGGAACTATGGCTACACCTTC,CASSPGQGNYGYTF
TRBV21-1,-,TRBJ2-3,-,TGTGCCAGCAGGCGGAACTTGAATACGCAGTATTTT,CASRRNLNTQYF
TRBV27,few,TRBJ1-4,TRBD1,TGTGCCAGCAGTCTCCCACCCGACAGGGGAGAGCCCAAAGGCGAAAAACTGTTTTTT,CASSLPPDRGEPKGEKLFF
TRBV14,few,TRBJ2-1,-,TGTGCCAGCAGCCTGGGAGTCGGAATCGATGAGCAGTTCTTC,CASSLGVGIDEQFF
TRBV5-1,-,TRBJ2-2,-,TGCGCCAGCCACGAGGGGGGGCCTACGAACACCGGGGAGCTGTTTTTT,CASHEGGPTNTGELFF
TRBV5-1,-,TRBJ1-4,-,TGCGCCAGCAGCTCGGAGGGGATTTCGAATGAAAAACTGTTTTTT,CASSSEGISNEKLFF
TRBV19,-,TRBJ1-2,TRBD1,TGTGCCAGTAGTATGGACAGGGCTAACTATGGCTACACCTTC,CASSMDRANYGYTF
TRBV19,-,TRBJ1-5,TRBD1,TGTGCCAGTAGTATGAGGACAGGGACGAGGGCCAATCAGCCCCAGCATTTT,CASSMRTGTRANQPQHF
TRBV19,-,TRBJ2-1,-,TGTGCCAGTAGTGTCGACAGAACCTACAATGAGCAGTTCTTC,CASSVDRTYNEQFF
TRBV9,-,TRBJ2-3,TRBD1,TGTGCCAGCAGCCTGGGACAGGGTTCTAGCACAGATACGCAGTATTTT,CASSLGQGSSTDTQYF